These 26 T cell receptor beta chains were all obtained from the same sample, sequenced in a study of blood T cell repertoires in COVID-19. Produced via immunoSEQ multiplex PCR; TCRdb's table is partial and in-frame only. The sample holds 200,000 or so clones; roughly 85% are singletons and the top ten take 2.9%. Sequencing input: peripheral blood. Receptor source: a man in his fifties who had recovered from COVID-19.

The chain uses TRBV18 and TRBJ1-1; D is perhaps TRBD1 (5 bases). Germline V gene lookup returns CDR1 KGHSH and CDR2 LQKENI. The ends were cut back, 3 bases at V and 7 bases at J, with 15 bases in the middle. This CDR3 is built from 14 residues. Here the CDR3 reads CASSPGLGSLEAFF. CDR3 nucleotide sequence: TGTGCCAGCTCACCGGGACTCGGTTCTCTTGAAGCTTTCTTT.

V is TRBV19 and J is TRBJ1-2; a weak D match, TRBD1 (5 bases). V was cut by 5 bases and J by 4 bases, with 14 bases left in between. The CDR3 consists of 14 residues. Germline CDR1 LNHDA, CDR2 SQIVND (reference sequence). CDR3 sequence reads: CASSWGRLTYGYTF. The CDR3 nucleotides are TGTGCCAGTAGTTGGGGCAGGCTGACCTATGGCTACACCTTC.

The V gene is TRBV18, the J gene TRBJ1-2; TRBD1 aligns across 7 bases. With V trimmed by 1 base and J by 2 bases, 7 bases remained unmatched. The germline V gene has CDR1 KGHSH and CDR2 LQKENI. The CDR3 is 16 residues long. CDR3 coding DNA: TGTGCCAGCTCACCACAGGGGGCCGGACTAAACTATGGCTACACCTTC. Translated, it gives CASSPQGAGLNYGYTF.

The sample holds a few counts of this clone. The rearrangement links TRBV11-2 to TRBJ2-5; 7 bases are a match to TRBD1. This CDR3 comprises 16 residues. Germline V gene sequence: CDR1 SGHAT, CDR2 FQNNGV. V lost 2 bases to trimming and J lost 1 base; unmatched junction nucleotides: 7. CDR3 bases: TGTGCCAGCAGCTTAAAATGGGACAGTCCCCAAGAGACCCAGTACTTC. This encodes CASSLKWDSPQETQYF.

This rearrangement joins TRBV19 to TRBJ2-1; 11 positions match TRBD1. Trimming took 8 bases from V and 3 from J; bases not matched to a gene: 3. This CDR3 has 14 amino acids. Looked up from germline, CDR1 is LNHDA and CDR2 is SQIVND (reference sequence). CDR3 sequence reads: CASGGQGVYNEQFF. The CDR3 DNA reads as TGTGCCAGTGGGGGACAGGGGGTCTACAATGAGCAGTTCTTC.

V usage is TRBV28 and J usage is TRBJ2-4; 9 nucleotides match TRBD2. The CDR3 loop spans 20 amino acids. V shed 6 bases, J shed 0 bases, and the junction held 18 bases outside the gene matches. Germline V gene lookup returns CDR1 MDHEN and CDR2 SYDVKM. The CDR3 is CASSRRVGSGRALAKNIQYF. The DNA of the CDR3 is TGTGCCAGCAGCCGGCGCGTTGGTAGCGGGAGAGCGTTAGCCAAAAACATTCAGTACTTC.

The genes are TRBV5-1 and TRBJ2-7; TRBD2 matches at 10 bases. CDR1 SGHRS and CDR2 YFSETQ come from the germline V gene. This CDR3 is 15 amino acids long. Unmatched junction bases numbered 5, after V lost 2 bases and J lost 3 bases. In DNA form, the CDR3 reads TGCGCCAGCAGCTTCGGATGGACTAGCGGCTACGAGCAGTACTTC. Protein: CASSFGWTSGYEQYF.

The rearrangement joins TRBV9 to TRBJ2-6, with 8 bases identical to TRBD1. CDR3 size: 17 residues. Trimming took 7 bases from V and 0 from J; bases not matched to a gene: 9. CDR1 is SGDLS and CDR2 is YYNGEE in the germline V gene. The CDR3 region has the DNA TGTGCCAGCGGACCTTGGACAGGGAGCTCTGGGGCCAACGTCCTGACTTTC. This codes for CASGPWTGSSGANVLTF. Together with reference TRBV9 and TRBJ2-6, the CDR3 gives the full variable domain: DSGVTQTPKHLITATGQRVTLRCSPRSGDLSVYWYQQSLDQGLQFLIQYYNGEERAKGNILERFSAQQFPDLHSELNLSSLELGDSALYFCASGPWTGSSGANVLTFGAGSRLTVL.

The J gene is TRBJ2-1, the V gene TRBV4-1; TRBD2 matches 8 bases. CDR1 and CDR2 from the germline V gene are MGHRA and YSYEKL. V was clipped by 0 bases and J by 4 bases; unmatched bases: 8. The CDR3 consists of 17 residues. Written as DNA, the CDR3 is TGCGCCAGCAGCCAAGAATTAACGGGAGGGGGTTACAATGAGCAGTTCTTC. This sequence encodes CASSQELTGGGYNEQFF.

The count of this clone is one. The rearrangement uses TRBV11-2 and TRBJ2-5, with 8 bases aligning to TRBD1. Losses at the gene ends were 4 bases for V and 4 bases for J; bases not matched to a gene: 8. CDR3 length equals 15 residues. The germline V gene has CDR1 SGHAT and CDR2 FQNNGV. CDR3 coding DNA: TGTGCCAGCAGCTCCGACAGGGGCTCGGTAGAGACCCAGTACTTC. It yields the protein CASSSDRGSVETQYF.

The chain couples TRBV28 to TRBJ1-4; weak D call: TRBD1 (6 bases). The germline CDR1 and CDR2 sequences are MDHEN and SYDVKM. V lost 7 bases to trimming and J lost 7 bases, with 16 bases between them. The CDR3 loop spans 14 amino acids. The CDR3 is CASTRGGAGEKLFF. Written as DNA, the CDR3 is TGTGCCAGCACCAGAGGGGGGGCTGGTGAAAAACTGTTTTTT.

The chain employs TRBV27 and TRBJ2-7, with TRBD2 matching over 12 bases. The trim removed 5 bases at V and 0 bases at J, leaving 8 bases unmatched. From germline, CDR1 is MNHEY and CDR2 SMNVEV (reference sequence). This CDR3 comprises 17 residues. The CDR3 DNA is TGTGCCAGCAGTACCTCGGGACTAGCGGGCCGCTCCTACGAGCAGTACTTC. Residues: CASSTSGLAGRSYEQYF.

This clone was counted once. The DNA of the CDR3 is TGTGCCAGCAGTTCCGACCCCGCGGGTTCGTGGGGCACAGATACGCAGTATTTT. As protein: CASSSDPAGSWGTDTQYF. This rearrangement joins TRBV27 to TRBJ2-3; D is possibly TRBD2 (5 bases). Trimming took off 4 bases at V and 1 base at J, with 21 bases between the two ends. Germline CDR1 reads MNHEY; CDR2 reads SMNVEV (reference sequence). The CDR3 has 18 residues.

This clone has only a few counts. The chain has TRBV6-5 and TRBJ1-3, with TRBD1 identical over 9 bases. Germline V gene lookup returns CDR1 MNHEY and CDR2 SVGAGI. This CDR3 has 16 residues. Trimming removed 4 bases from V and 3 bases from J; junction bases left unmatched: 7. In DNA, the CDR3 is TGTGCCAGCAGTTTGACAGGGGGGAGGCGTGGAAACACCATATATTTT. Translating gives CASSLTGGRRGNTIYF.

The V and J genes are TRBV4-1 and TRBJ2-7; D gene ambiguous. CDR3 size: 15 residues. Germline-derived CDR1 and CDR2 are MGHRA and YSYEKL. Trimming removed 1 base at V and 2 bases at J, with 12 bases between. The CDR3 sequence is CASSQAGGSPYEQYF. In DNA, the CDR3 is TGCGCCAGCAGCCAAGCTGGCGGATCCCCCTACGAGCAGTACTTC.

The chain is built from TRBV20-1 and TRBJ2-1; weak D call: TRBD2 (5 bases). V lost 6 bases, J lost 4 bases, and 7 bases lay in between. This CDR3 comprises 11 residues. Germline V gene lookup returns CDR1 DFQATT and CDR2 SNEGSKA (reference sequence). The CDR3 sequence: CSASGYNEQFF. The CDR3 nucleotides are TGCAGTGCCTCGGGGTACAATGAGCAGTTCTTC.

V usage is TRBV2 and J usage is TRBJ2-3; 13 bases fit TRBD2. Germline CDR1 and CDR2: SNHLY and FYNNEI. V shed 7 bases, J shed 2 bases, and the junction held 15 bases outside the gene matches. The CDR3 is 19 amino acids. The chain's CDR3 is CASTLLRLAGGTITDTQYF. The CDR3 DNA reads as TGTGCCAGCACCCTCCTCCGACTAGCGGGAGGTACTATCACAGATACGCAGTATTTT.

The J gene is TRBJ1-5, the V gene TRBV28; a possible D gene is TRBD1 (5 bases). The CDR3 length is 17 residues. The germline V gene has CDR1 MDHEN and CDR2 SYDVKM. V lost 3 bases to trimming and J lost 5 bases, with 20 bases between them. The CDR3 nucleotides are TGTGCCAGCAGTTTCATGGGGAAAGGGGCGATGGATCAGCCCCAGCATTTT. The encoded protein is CASSFMGKGAMDQPQHF.

V is TRBV6-5 and J is TRBJ2-7, with TRBD2 as a possible D gene (6 bases). This CDR3 contains 13 residues. V dropped 4 bases and J dropped 6 bases, with 13 bases sitting between them. CDR1 is MNHEY and CDR2 is SVGAGI in the germline V gene. The CDR3 bases are TGTGCCAGCAGTTGGCGTCAGGGAGGCGAGCAGTACTTC. Protein: CASSWRQGGEQYF.

This clone came up many times. Other DNA sequences of this sample code for an identical CDR3. V and J are TRBV5-6 and TRBJ2-7; D gene unclear. V shed 0 bases and J shed 1 base, with 5 bases lying between them. Looked up from germline, CDR1 is SGHDT and CDR2 is YYEEEE. The CDR3 totals 13 residues. CDR3 loop: CASSLGQSYEQYF. DNA for the CDR3: TGTGCCAGCAGCTTGGGGCAATCCTACGAGCAGTACTTC.

The gene calls are TRBV7-2 and TRBJ2-5; D is ambiguous. The CDR3 contains 14 residues. Per germline, CDR1 SGHTA and CDR2 FQGNSA. V lost 2 bases to trimming and J lost 3 bases, with 10 bases between them. The CDR3 is CASSLSPFKETQYF. The DNA for the CDR3 is TGTGCCAGCAGCTTATCCCCGTTTAAAGAGACCCAGTACTTC. The variable domain in full, completed from reference TRBV7-2 and TRBJ2-5, reads GAGVSQSPSNKVTEKGKDVELRCDPISGHTALYWYRQSLGQGLEFLIYFQGNSAPDKSGLPSDRFSAERTGGSVSTLTIQRTQQEDSAVYLCASSLSPFKETQYFGPGTRLLVL.

This clone was counted once. The chain has TRBV7-7 and TRBJ2-5; 9 bases line up with TRBD2. In germline, CDR1 is SSHAT, CDR2 FNYEAQ (reference sequence). The J segment lost 5 bases and the V segment lost 1 base, leaving 2 bases of the junction unmatched. CDR3 length: 14 residues. In nucleotides, the CDR3 is TGTGCCAGCAGCTTAGGTCTAGCGGGGGAGACCCAGTACTTC. It encodes CASSLGLAGETQYF.

This chain uses TRBV5-5 with TRBJ2-7; 8 bases fit TRBD1. V shed 6 bases, J shed 2 bases, and the junction held 7 bases outside the gene matches. The CDR3 spans 14 residues. Germline CDR1 and CDR2: SGHKS and YYEKEE (reference sequence). In DNA form, the CDR3 reads TGTGCCAGCACCTGGACAGGGCCGCCCTACGAGCAGTACTTC. Protein product: CASTWTGPPYEQYF.

In nucleotides, the CDR3 is TGTGCCACCAAGGGGACAGGGGGAATCCATGGCTACACCTTC. Amino acids: CATKGTGGIHGYTF. J is TRBJ1-2 and V is TRBV24-1; TRBD1 matches 11 bases. Per the germline V gene, CDR1 is KGHDR and CDR2 is SFDVKD. Trimming cost V 8 bases and J 6 bases; bases outside gene matches: 7. The CDR3 totals 14 residues.

V and J are TRBV5-1 and TRBJ1-2; D perhaps matches TRBD1 (6 bases). Trimming pared 5 bases from V and 2 bases from J, leaving 13 bases between. Per germline, CDR1 SGHRS and CDR2 YFSETQ. The CDR3 sequence is 14 residues long. The CDR3 DNA reads TGCGCCAGCAGACAAAGTGGACAGAACTATGGCTACACCTTC. Protein sequence: CASRQSGQNYGYTF.

The sample holds one count of this clone. The V and J genes are TRBV18 and TRBJ1-2; 7 bases are a match to TRBD1. V lost 3 bases to trimming and J lost 4 bases; unmatched junction nucleotides: 8. The CDR3 runs to 15 residues. CDR1 is KGHSH and CDR2 is LQKENI in the germline V gene. The CDR3 reads CASSPIQGTIYGYTF. CDR3 nucleotide sequence: TGTGCCAGCTCACCCATACAGGGGACGATCTATGGCTACACCTTC.